The 23 T cell receptor beta chains below come from one sample, sequenced in a study of regulatory T cells in long-lasting Graves disease. In building TCR beta libraries, iRepertoire HTBI primers were used together with Arm-PCR of CDR3 regions. TCRdb re-derived calls from the multiplex PCR reads in MiXCR, one entry per CDR3 protein. In the table there are 360,000 or so distinct CDR3 sequences, 15% to 20% of which are singletons. Time point described: newly diagnosed GD, antithyroid drugs for less than 3 months. From RNA extracted from PBMCs, the TCR library was made. The sample was also reused in another study, on T cells in Graves' hyperthyroidism and ophthalmopathy.

The sample consisted of peripheral blood mononuclear cells (PBMCs), taken at new diagnosis, from a patient treated with antithyroid drugs. These receptors all come from a young woman with Graves disease.

This clonotype was seen repeatedly, ten times or more. The chain is built from TRBV28 and TRBJ2-1, with TRBD2 matching 8 bases. The length of the CDR3 is 14 residues. In germline, CDR1 is MDHEN, CDR2 SYDVKM. The ends lost 7 bases at V and 2 bases at J; junction bases unmatched: 4. The CDR3 nucleotides are TGTGCCAGCACAAGCGGGAGTGCCTACAATGAGCAGTTCTTC. It codes for CASTSGSAYNEQFF. The full variable domain, rest sourced from reference TRBV28 and TRBJ2-1, is DVKVTQSSRYLVKRTGEKVFLECVQDMDHENMFWYRQDPGLGLRLIYFSYDVKMKEKGDIPEGYSVSREKKERFSLILESASTNQTSMYLCASTSGSAYNEQFFGPGTRLTVL.

This clonotype was counted a few times. The chain combines TRBV9 with TRBJ1-1, with 8 positions matching TRBD1. The CDR3 totals 19 residues. The trim removed 4 bases at V and 0 bases at J, leaving 17 bases unmatched. In germline, CDR1 is SGDLS, CDR2 YYNGEE. The CDR3 sequence is CASSPSPGGERYMNTEAFF. As DNA, the CDR3 is TGTGCCAGCAGCCCCAGTCCAGGGGGCGAGAGATACATGAACACTGAAGCTTTCTTT.

The chain carries TRBV20-1 and TRBJ2-2; 10 bases agree with TRBD2. The germline CDR1 and CDR2 sequences are DFQATT and SNEGSKA (reference sequence). The trim removed 3 bases at V and 4 bases at J, leaving 5 bases unmatched. The CDR3 extends over 15 amino acids. This CDR3 is CSARRTSGRTGELFF. In DNA, the CDR3 is TGCAGTGCTAGGCGGACTAGCGGACGCACCGGGGAGCTGTTTTTT.

This clonotype was counted between two and nine times. The rearrangement uses TRBV6-5 and TRBJ2-2, with D perhaps TRBD1 or TRBD2 (5 bases each). The CDR3 is 17 amino acids. Germline assignment: CDR1 MNHEY and CDR2 SVGAGI. The V end was cut by 0 bases, the J end by 6 bases, with 17 bases between. CDR3 coding DNA: TGTGCCAGCAGTTACTCTCTCGGGGCCCCACTGGCCGGGGAGCTGTTTTTT. Translating it yields CASSYSLGAPLAGELFF.

The table lists this clonotype with many counts. The V and J genes are TRBV18 and TRBJ2-6; the D is unclear. Trimming stripped 5 bases from V and 3 bases from J, with 14 bases between. Germline values: CDR1 KGHSH, CDR2 LQKENI. The CDR3 is made up of 16 amino acids. This CDR3 is CASSNRARIGANVLTF. For the CDR3, the DNA is TGTGCCAGCTCAAACCGGGCCCGTATTGGGGCCAACGTCCTGACTTTC.

This clonotype was seen repeatedly, ten times or more. The CDR3 DNA reads as TGTGCCAGCAGCCGCCGACTAGCGGCAGATACGCAGTATTTT. This codes for CASSRRLAADTQYF. This sequence joins TRBV7-2 and TRBJ2-3; 9 nucleotides match TRBD2. There are 14 residues in the CDR3. Germline V CDR1 and CDR2: SGHTA, FQGNSA. After removal of 5 bases from V and 4 bases from J, the junction contained 4 bases not matched to a gene.

This clonotype was counted at least ten times. The V and J genes are TRBV5-1 and TRBJ2-3; the D is unclear. V was pared by 1 base and J by 0 bases, with 9 bases between. Germline V gene lookup returns CDR1 SGHRS and CDR2 YFSETQ. This CDR3 has 15 residues. CDR3 sequence reads: CASSLNGVSTDTQYF. CDR3 sequence (DNA): TGCGCCAGCAGCTTGAACGGAGTAAGCACAGATACGCAGTATTTT.

About this clonotype: A read error may be the cause here, since a much bigger clone is one base away. The chain recombines TRBV12-3 or TRBV12-4 with TRBJ2-7; no clear D gene. CDR3 length equals 16 residues. V lost 3 bases and J lost 6, with 21 bases in between. CDR3 DNA: TGTGCCAGCAGTTTCGCCCCTTTAGAGTTGGTCTGCGAGCAGTACTTC. It codes for CASSFAPLELVCEQYF.

This clonotype was observed at least ten times. The V call is TRBV6-1, the J call TRBJ2-5; D may correspond to TRBD1 or TRBD2 (6 bases each). Germline V gene lookup returns CDR1 MNHNS and CDR2 SASEGT. The V end lost 3 bases, the J end lost 4 bases, and 15 bases lay between the germline ends. The CDR3 is 15 amino acids. The CDR3 DNA is TGTGCCAGCAGTGATGGAGGGGGATGGTTAGAGACCCAGTACTTC. As protein: CASSDGGGWLETQYF.

This clonotype has at least ten counts. The chain recombines TRBV11-2 with TRBJ1-1; no reliable D call. Trimming removed 0 bases from V and 5 bases from J, with 13 bases in between. CDR1 SGHAT and CDR2 FQNNGV come from the germline V gene. There are 15 residues in the CDR3. The CDR3 protein is CASSLEWAGGTEAFF. The CDR3 nucleotides are TGTGCCAGCAGCTTAGAGTGGGCAGGCGGTACTGAAGCTTTCTTT.

The chain uses TRBV5-1 and TRBJ1-2; D not resolved. This CDR3 region has 12 residues. Trimming took off 4 bases at V and 8 bases at J, with 12 bases between the two ends. Germline loops: CDR1 SGHRS, CDR2 YFSETQ. CDR3 in amino acids: CASSDDPGGYTF. Here the CDR3 DNA reads TGCGCCAGCAGCGACGACCCGGGGGGCTACACCTTC.

This clonotype was seen many times. The rearrangement uses TRBV30 and TRBJ1-6; TRBD1 might be the D (6 bases). CDR1 is GTSNPN and CDR2 is SVGIG in the germline V gene (reference sequence). CDR3 length equals 14 residues. V was pared by 4 bases and J by 7 bases, with 14 bases between. In nucleotides, the CDR3 is TGTGCCTGGACGGTGGGGACAAAGAATTCACCCCTCCACTTT. Protein: CAWTVGTKNSPLHF.

Of note for this clonotype: Possible read error: a much larger clone is one base away. The chain recombines TRBV11-2 with TRBJ2-4; either TRBD1 or TRBD2 may supply D (6 bases each). This CDR3 has 16 amino acids. Trimming cost V 5 bases and J 2 bases, with 16 bases left between them. Germline CDR1 is SGHAT and CDR2 is FQNNGV. The CDR3 reads CASSRGGTLSKNIQYF. CDR3 bases: TGTGCCAGCAGCCGAGGGGGGACTCTTTCCAAAAACATTCAGTACTTC.

CDR3 in DNA: TGTGCCAGCAGCTACCCGGCCGGGCTAGCGGAGACGAACACCGGGGAGCTGTTTTTT. Protein: CASSYPAGLAETNTGELFF. V is TRBV28 and J is TRBJ2-2; 7 bases match TRBD2. The CDR3 spans 19 residues. Germline trimming cut 6 bases from V and 0 bases from J; bases unmatched to any gene: 16. The germline V gene has CDR1 MDHEN and CDR2 SYDVKM.

The chain recombines TRBV27 with TRBJ1-2, with TRBD1 matching 7 bases. Unmatched junction bases numbered 8, after V lost 3 bases and J lost 4 bases. CDR1 is MNHEY and CDR2 is SMNVEV in the germline V gene (reference sequence). The CDR3 loop spans 15 amino acids. This CDR3 reads CASSLDRLQTYGYTF. For the CDR3, the DNA is TGTGCCAGCAGTTTGGACAGGCTCCAAACCTATGGCTACACCTTC.

This clonotype appeared many times. This chain joins TRBV4-2 and TRBJ1-1, with D maybe TRBD1 (5 bases). CDR3 length: 13 amino acids. V was clipped by 0 bases and J by 9 bases, with 11 bases between them. Germline assignment: CDR1 LGHNA and CDR2 YNFKEQ. The CDR3 reads CASSQDPGLQAFF. CDR3 in DNA: TGTGCCAGCAGCCAAGATCCAGGGCTCCAAGCTTTCTTT.

In DNA form, the CDR3 reads TGTGCCAGCAGCGTAGATATGAGGGAGGGCGGGAATGAGCAGTTCTTC. Translated, it gives CASSVDMREGGNEQFF. The chain joins TRBV9 to TRBJ2-1; 7 bases fit TRBD2. The CDR3 extends over 16 amino acids. With V trimmed by 0 bases and J by 7 bases, 10 bases remained unmatched. CDR1 and CDR2 from the germline V gene are SGDLS and YYNGEE. The full variable domain, in which reference TRBV9 and TRBJ2-1 provide the parts outside the CDR3, is DSGVTQTPKHLITATGQRVTLRCSPRSGDLSVYWYQQSLDQGLQFLIQYYNGEERAKGNILERFSAQQFPDLHSELNLSSLELGDSALYFCASSVDMREGGNEQFFGPGTRLTVL.

In its sample, this clonotype was seen a few times. The V and J genes are TRBV6-1 and TRBJ1-1, with D hard to call. The germline V and J ends were trimmed by 10 bases and 3 bases, with 18 bases remaining between them. The CDR3 spans 14 residues. In germline, CDR1 is MNHNS, CDR2 SASEGT. The CDR3 bases are TGTGCCACTGATAAGGGAAGGACGGACACTGAAGCTTTCTTT. Protein product: CATDKGRTDTEAFF.

The table lists this clonotype with many counts. The rearrangement joins TRBV11-1 to TRBJ1-2; perhaps TRBD1 as D (6 bases). Germline V gives CDR1 SGHAT, CDR2 FQDESV (reference sequence). The CDR3 totals 12 residues. With 7 bases removed from V and 3 bases from J, the gap between germline ends came to 9 bases. CDR3 in amino acids: CASTRGDYGYTF. The CDR3 DNA follows: TGTGCCAGCACCAGGGGAGACTATGGCTACACCTTC.

The chain recombines TRBV5-4 with TRBJ2-7, with 8 bases aligning to TRBD1. Germline CDR1 is SGHNT and CDR2 is YYREEE (reference sequence). The CDR3 runs 16 residues. V shed 3 bases, J shed 3 bases, and the junction held 11 bases outside the gene matches. For the CDR3, the DNA is TGTGCCAGCAGCTATATGCGGACAGGGATAGGCTACGAGCAGTACTTC. Protein product: CASSYMRTGIGYEQYF.

This clonotype came up a few times. This chain joins TRBV19 and TRBJ1-5; 8 nucleotides match TRBD1. CDR1 LNHDA and CDR2 SQIVND come from the germline V gene (reference sequence). V was pared by 8 bases and J by 3 bases, with 9 bases of the junction left unmatched. This CDR3 spans 15 amino acids. In DNA form, the CDR3 reads TGTGCCAGTCGTCCGGGACAGGTCTTCAATCAGCCCCAGCATTTT. Protein sequence: CASRPGQVFNQPQHF.

At least ten counts were recorded for this clonotype. The chain joins TRBV18 to TRBJ1-5; no definite D call. Deletions cut 6 bases from V and 5 bases from J, with 14 bases between. The CDR3 covers 14 residues. Germline V lookup: CDR1 KGHSH, CDR2 LQKENI. The CDR3 spells CASSPSEGYQPQHF. The CDR3 DNA follows: TGTGCCAGCTCCCCATCGGAGGGATATCAGCCCCAGCATTTT.

This chain uses TRBV19 with TRBJ2-1; D is possibly TRBD1 or TRBD2 (5 bases each). Per the germline V gene, CDR1 is LNHDA and CDR2 is SQIVND (reference sequence). The CDR3 consists of 14 residues. The germline V and J ends were trimmed by 7 bases and 4 bases, with 14 bases remaining between them. CDR3 in amino acids: CASKGRALYNEQFF. In DNA, the CDR3 is TGTGCCAGTAAGGGGCGGGCGTTATACAATGAGCAGTTCTTC.